This TCR beta chain was captured by sequencing in a study of cytomegalovirus exposure and HLA in healthy donors. Findings and caveats of the study: The investigators catalogued 160 or so TCR beta chains as cytomegalovirus-associated. TCR beta sequences reportedly predicted most subjects' HLA-A and HLA-B alleles accurately. Under in vitro conditions, three CMV-associated chains were confirmed as specific for CMV antigens.

Germline V gives CDR1 SGHRS, CDR2 YFSETQ. V lost 0 bases, J lost 7 bases, and 8 bases stayed unmatched. The CDR3 covers 15 residues. A note on this clone: Its target is unknown.

The PCR used 60 Vbeta and 13 Jbeta primers. As originally analysed: The authors later counted roughly 87 million unique TCR beta chains, 8.5 million to 13 million of them shared. Assay used: immunoSEQ multiplex PCR; TCRdb lists only in-frame clones, some missing. V and J calls plus clone size are reproduced from that table; the DNA served to infer D and trimming. The table lists approximately 160,000 clones, approximately 77% of them singletons, with roughly 7% in the top ten. Material for sequencing was PBMCs. The gene calls are TRBV5-1 and TRBJ1-2; 8 bases are shared with TRBD1. This TCR came from a male donor in good health and CMV-seropositive. The CDR3 reads CASSLDGQGGPGYTF. The CDR3 nucleotides read TGCGCCAGCAGCTTGGATGGACAGGGTGGTCCTGGCTACACCTTC.